Shown below are 14 T cell receptor beta chains from a single sample sequenced in a study of blood T cell repertoires in COVID-19. The assay was immunoSEQ multiplex PCR, and TCRdb's table has in-frame clones only and misses some. The repertoire includes 330,000 or so clones, around 90% of them detected once, and around 5% sits in the top ten. Sequences were obtained from PBMCs or T cells enriched from blood (not recorded which). All receptors derive from a young man who had recovered from COVID-19.

The V gene is TRBV10-3, the J gene TRBJ1-2; weak D call: TRBD1 (6 bases). Per germline, CDR1 ENHRY and CDR2 SYGVKD. Trimming pared 0 bases from V and 8 bases from J, leaving 13 bases between. The CDR3 is 14 residues long. This CDR3 is CAISESIGQGGYTF. The DNA for the CDR3 is TGTGCCATCAGTGAGTCGATAGGGCAGGGGGGCTACACCTTC.

This clone showed up just once. The V gene is TRBV6-5, the J gene TRBJ1-1, with 8 bases identical to TRBD1. CDR3 length: 14 residues. The V segment lost 2 bases and the J segment 7 bases; nucleotides outside the gene matches: 6. Per germline, CDR1 MNHEY and CDR2 SVGAGI. The CDR3 loop reads CASSYIQGAGEAFF. CDR3 sequence (DNA): TGTGCCAGCAGTTACATCCAGGGGGCCGGTGAAGCTTTCTTT.

This chain connects TRBV3-1 (or the pseudogene TRBV3-2) to TRBJ2-1; D might be TRBD2 (5 bases). The CDR3 runs to 14 residues. The germline CDR1 and CDR2 sequences are LGHDT and YNNKEL (reference sequence). The V end lost 6 bases, the J end lost 2 bases, and 11 bases lay between the germline ends. Here the CDR3 DNA reads TGTGCCAGCAGTGTGACGGGGACCTACAATGAGCAGTTCTTC. Its protein product is CASSVTGTYNEQFF.

The chain's CDR3 is CASSQTSGETQYF. The CDR3, as DNA: TGTGCCAGCAGTCAGACTAGCGGGGAGACCCAGTACTTC. The chain has TRBV12-3 or TRBV12-4 and TRBJ2-5; 10 bases are a match to TRBD2. The length of the CDR3 is 13 residues. The V and J ends lost 5 bases and 5 bases, in that order; junction bases with no gene match: 2.

The chain uses TRBV19 and TRBJ2-7, with 11 bases fitting TRBD2. The germline gives CDR1 LNHDA, CDR2 SQIVND (reference sequence). The CDR3 runs 15 residues. Losses at the gene ends were 4 bases for V and 1 base for J; bases not matched to a gene: 3. The CDR3 DNA sequence: TGTGCCAGTAGTACTGGACTAGCGGGTTCCTACGAGCAGTACTTC. Its protein product is CASSTGLAGSYEQYF.

The V call is TRBV30, the J call TRBJ2-5, with 9 bases fitting TRBD1. Trimming at V came to 2 bases and at J to 8 bases, leaving 9 bases not matched to a gene. The germline CDR1 and CDR2 sequences are GTSNPN and SVGIG (reference sequence). The length of the CDR3 is 14 residues. In nucleotides, the CDR3 is TGTGCCTGGAGTCCCCGGGACAGGGTTGAAACCCAGTACTTC. This sequence encodes CAWSPRDRVETQYF.

This chain links TRBV5-1 with TRBJ1-2; TRBD1 matches 11 bases. J was trimmed by 8 bases and V by 0 bases; bases with no gene match: 9. Germline V gene sequence: CDR1 SGHRS, CDR2 YFSETQ. The CDR3 is 16 amino acids. The CDR3 region is CASSLAQGQGAGGYTF. In DNA, the CDR3 is TGCGCCAGCAGCTTGGCCCAAGGACAGGGGGCCGGCGGCTACACCTTC.

For the CDR3, the DNA is TGTGCCAGCAGCTTTTCTACAGGGAGCTACGAGCAGTACTTC. Translation: CASSFSTGSYEQYF. The rearrangement links TRBV7-9 to TRBJ2-7; tentative D call: TRBD1 (6 bases). Germline V gene data show CDR1 as SEHNR and CDR2 as FQNEAQ (reference sequence). V dropped 3 bases and J dropped 3 bases, with 12 bases sitting between them. CDR3 length: 14 amino acids.

The V and J genes are TRBV19 and TRBJ1-1; 7 positions agree with TRBD1. This CDR3 comprises 13 residues. CDR1 and CDR2 from the germline V gene are LNHDA and SQIVND (reference sequence). The trim removed 5 bases at V and 6 bases at J, leaving 6 bases unmatched. CDR3 residues: CASSEDRTAEAFF. For the CDR3, the DNA is TGTGCCAGTAGTGAGGACAGGACCGCTGAAGCTTTCTTT.

V is TRBV2 and J is TRBJ1-2, with 8 bases identical to TRBD1. V shed 8 bases, J shed 4 bases, and the junction held 3 bases outside the gene matches. The CDR3 runs 12 residues. Per the germline V gene, CDR1 is SNHLY and CDR2 is FYNNEI. Here the CDR3 DNA reads TGTGCCAGCGGACAGGGAGGCTATGGCTACACCTTC. This translates into CASGQGGYGYTF.

The V and J genes are TRBV4-2 and TRBJ1-5, with D perhaps matching TRBD1 (5 bases). Per the germline V gene, CDR1 is LGHNA and CDR2 is YNFKEQ. The CDR3 covers 13 residues. Trimming cost V 1 base and J 4 bases, with 5 bases left between them. The CDR3 region is CASSQGQNQPQHF. DNA for the CDR3: TGTGCCAGCAGCCAAGGACAGAATCAGCCCCAGCATTTT.

The chain uses TRBV9 and TRBJ2-5; TRBD1 aligns across 8 bases. Germline CDR1 and CDR2: SGDLS and YYNGEE. After removal of 4 bases from V and 5 bases from J, the junction contained 16 bases not matched to a gene. The CDR3 has 17 residues. As DNA, the CDR3 is TGTGCCAGCAGCCGACAGAGCGGACAGGGTTCCCTGGAGACCCAGTACTTC. Protein sequence: CASSRQSGQGSLETQYF.

This chain joins TRBV7-2 and TRBJ2-3, with D maybe TRBD1 (6 bases). The V gene's germline CDR1 is SGHTA and CDR2 FQGNSA. This CDR3 contains 15 residues. V lost 2 bases to trimming and J lost 6 bases, with 15 bases between them. The CDR3 sequence: CASSLYMGAYDTQYF. Written as DNA, the CDR3 is TGTGCCAGCAGCTTATATATGGGGGCCTATGATACGCAGTATTTT.

The chain employs TRBV19 and TRBJ1-6; 7 positions agree with TRBD1. The CDR3 has 13 amino acids. Trimming cost V 9 bases and J 5 bases; bases outside gene matches: 4. From germline, CDR1 is LNHDA and CDR2 SQIVND (reference sequence). The DNA for the CDR3 is TGTGCCAGCCGCAGGGGGAATAATTCACCCCTCCACTTT. Translation: CASRRGNNSPLHF.